The 32 T cell receptor beta chains below come from one sample, sequenced in a study of T cells in Graves' hyperthyroidism and ophthalmopathy. Amplification targeted TCR beta CDR3 regions from RNA transcripts. First-round RT-PCR of the TCR CDR3 relied on the HTBI primer set. One entry per CDR3 protein results from TCRdb running MiXCR on the multiplex PCR reads. This sample carries roughly 710,000 distinct CDR3 sequences, approximately 36% of them seen once, and the ten largest clones take around 30%. The sequenced material came from blood. These receptors were taken from a woman aged 35 to 49 with Graves' hyperthyroidism.

The chain joins TRBV19 to TRBJ1-5, with unresolved D. Per germline, CDR1 LNHDA and CDR2 SQIVND (reference sequence). V lost 6 bases, J lost 3 bases, and 18 bases lay in between. The CDR3 is made up of 16 amino acids. CDR3 in DNA: TGTGCCAGTAGGATAATAGGGCAGCTATTCAATCAGCCCCAGCATTTT. It encodes CASRIIGQLFNQPQHF.

The chain has TRBV6-7 and TRBJ1-6; D is unresolved. TRBV6-7 is sorted into the ORF group, with uncertain function. This CDR3 has 15 residues. V lost 2 bases and J lost 10, with 15 bases in between. The CDR3 spells CASSYERAGFSPLHF. CDR3 DNA: TGTGCCAGCAGTTACGAGAGGGCAGGTTTCTCACCCCTCCACTTT.

The CDR3 nucleotides are TGTGCCAGCAGCCACTATACAGGGGTCCACGAGCAGTACTTC. Its translation: CASSHYTGVHEQYF. The chain links TRBV7-2 to TRBJ2-7; 7 nucleotides align to TRBD1. Trimming at V came to 5 bases and at J to 5 bases, leaving 9 bases not matched to a gene. Germline lookup yields CDR1 SGHTA and CDR2 FQGNSA. The CDR3 is 14 amino acids. Full variable domain (remainder filled in from reference TRBV7-2 and TRBJ2-7): GAGVSQSPSNKVTEKGKDVELRCDPISGHTALYWYRQSLGQGLEFLIYFQGNSAPDKSGLPSDRFSAERTGGSVSTLTIQRTQQEDSAVYLCASSHYTGVHEQYFGPGTRLTVT.

CDR3 residues: CAIRSGTGFSNQPQHF. CDR3 in DNA: TGTGCCATCAGATCCGGGACAGGCTTTAGCAATCAGCCCCAGCATTTT. J is TRBJ1-5 and V is TRBV10-3; 8 bases fit TRBD1. The CDR3 is 16 amino acids. In germline, CDR1 is ENHRY, CDR2 SYGVKD. J gave up 0 bases and V 6 bases, and 7 bases lay outside the gene matches.

This clonotype was seen at least ten times. This chain uses TRBV7-2 with TRBJ2-7; 11 bases are a match to TRBD2. The V and J ends lost 8 bases and 1 base, in that order; junction bases with no gene match: 7. Germline-derived CDR1 and CDR2 are SGHTA and FQGNSA. The CDR3 runs to 15 residues. CDR3 sequence (DNA): TGTGCCAGCGGCTCGGGACTAGCGGCTTCCTACGAGCAGTACTTC. Amino acids: CASGSGLAASYEQYF.

The gene calls are TRBV29-1 and TRBJ2-7; D not resolved. The CDR3 sequence is 17 residues long. The V end lost 1 base, the J end lost 0 bases, and 19 bases lay between the germline ends. Per the germline V gene, CDR1 is SQVTM and CDR2 is ANQGSEA. The CDR3 spells CSVEVGGFDGNSYEQYF. CDR3 nucleotide sequence: TGCAGCGTTGAAGTCGGTGGATTTGACGGCAACTCCTACGAGCAGTACTTC.

This clonotype has ten or more counts. For the CDR3, the DNA is TGCGCCAGCAGTAGGACGGGACTAGCGGGAGTGGGTCAGTATGAGCAGTACTTC. Translating it yields CASSRTGLAGVGQYEQYF. The chain couples TRBV10-2 to TRBJ2-7; TRBD2 agrees at 14 bases. CDR1 is WSHSY and CDR2 is SAAADI in the germline V gene. J gave up 7 bases and V 5 bases, and 16 bases lay outside the gene matches. The CDR3 loop spans 18 amino acids.

The chain is built from TRBV20-1 and TRBJ2-3; 10 nucleotides line up with TRBD2. The length of the CDR3 is 15 residues. CDR1 is DFQATT, CDR2 SNEGSKA, per germline (reference sequence). With V trimmed by 1 base and J by 8 bases, 9 bases remained unmatched. For the CDR3, the DNA is TGCAGTGCTAGAGGCCTAGCGGGAGTCCGCGGTACGCAGTATTTT. As protein: CSARGLAGVRGTQYF.

Many counts were recorded for this clonotype. The V call is TRBV19, the J call TRBJ2-7, with D unclear. The CDR3 totals 13 residues. The germline CDR1 and CDR2 sequences are LNHDA and SQIVND (reference sequence). V was shortened by 3 bases and J by 4 bases, with 10 bases between the two germline ends. CDR3 loop: CASSISTLYEQYF. Written as DNA, the CDR3 is TGTGCCAGTAGTATTAGCACCCTTTACGAGCAGTACTTC.

This clonotype was detected ten times or more. The chain employs TRBV29-1 and TRBJ2-3; no clear D gene. Germline lookup yields CDR1 SQVTM and CDR2 ANQGSEA. This CDR3 is built from 15 residues. Trimming left V 1 base short and J 4 bases short, with 15 bases between. This chain's CDR3 is CSVEADRLWADTQYF. CDR3 nucleotides: TGCAGCGTTGAAGCGGACCGCCTTTGGGCAGATACGCAGTATTTT.

This clonotype has more than one count but fewer than ten. V usage is TRBV10-2 and J usage is TRBJ2-2, with 7 bases aligning to TRBD1. This CDR3 region has 13 residues. Trimming cost V 3 bases and J 6 bases; bases outside gene matches: 1. From germline, CDR1 is WSHSY and CDR2 SAAADI. CDR3 in DNA: TGCGCCAGCAGTGATCAGGGGGCCGGGGAGCTGTTTTTT. This codes for CASSDQGAGELFF.

The chain uses TRBV7-2 and TRBJ1-2; the match to TRBD1 covers 9 bases. Trimming cost V 8 bases and J 6 bases; bases outside gene matches: 13. Germline CDR1 is SGHTA and CDR2 is FQGNSA. The CDR3 is 15 amino acids. CDR3: CASDSSGTGSHGYTF. CDR3 DNA: TGTGCCAGCGATTCTAGTGGGACAGGGAGTCATGGCTACACCTTC.

In its sample, this clonotype was seen many times. J is TRBJ2-7 and V is TRBV20-1, with 9 bases identical to TRBD2. Trimming cost V 3 bases and J 1 base; bases outside gene matches: 4. CDR3 length equals 14 residues. The V gene's germline CDR1 is DFQATT and CDR2 SNEGSKA (reference sequence). The DNA of the CDR3 is TGCAGTGCTAGTCTCAGCGGGAGGTCCTACGAGCAGTACTTC. Translation: CSASLSGRSYEQYF.

This clonotype was found many times. The rearrangement joins TRBV29-1 to TRBJ2-5; D gene unclear. This CDR3 has 13 residues. The V gene's germline CDR1 is SQVTM and CDR2 ANQGSEA. Trimming removed 7 bases at V and 2 bases at J, with 14 bases between. CDR3: CSGRPVRQETQYF. In nucleotides, the CDR3 is TGCAGCGGACGCCCGGTCCGTCAAGAGACCCAGTACTTC.

This clonotype was observed once. The gene calls are TRBV15 and TRBJ2-5; D perhaps matches TRBD1 (7 bases). Trimming shortened V by 5 bases and J by 5 bases, and 18 bases separated the two germline ends. Germline assignment: CDR1 LNHNV and CDR2 YYDKDF (reference sequence). The CDR3 contains 15 residues. The CDR3 DNA reads as TGTGCCACCAGCGGACTACAGGGGAATCGGGAGACCCAGTACTTC. Amino acid sequence: CATSGLQGNRETQYF.

This clonotype came up many times. The V gene is TRBV5-6, the J gene TRBJ1-2; 9 bases fit TRBD1. Trimming at V came to 2 bases and at J to 6 bases, leaving 2 bases not matched to a gene. Per germline, CDR1 SGHDT and CDR2 YYEEEE. This CDR3 contains 13 residues. Written as DNA, the CDR3 is TGTGCCAGCAGCTTCGGGACAGGGAATGGCTACACCTTC. Translated: CASSFGTGNGYTF.

This clonotype was counted only a few times. The chain joins TRBV5-1 to TRBJ2-3; TRBD2 matches at 10 bases. This CDR3 spans 13 amino acids. Germline CDR1 is SGHRS and CDR2 is YFSETQ. The V gene end was trimmed by 7 bases and the J gene end by 1 base; junction bases not matched to a gene: 0. CDR3 sequence: CASLAGGTDTQYF. CDR3 DNA sequence: TGCGCCAGCCTAGCGGGGGGCACAGATACGCAGTATTTT. The whole variable domain, filled in from reference TRBV5-1 and TRBJ2-3, reads KAGVTQTPRYLIKTRGQQVTLSCSPISGHRSVSWYQQTPGQGLQFLFEYFSETQRNKGNFPGRFSGRQFSNSRSEMNVSTLELGDSALYLCASLAGGTDTQYFGPGTRLTVL.

This clonotype was observed a handful of times. The chain recombines TRBV24-1 with TRBJ1-5; D remains unclear. V was shortened by 3 bases and J by 11 bases, with 13 bases between the two germline ends. This CDR3 region has 13 residues. Germline V gives CDR1 KGHDR, CDR2 SFDVKD. This CDR3 is CATSDPGGGSQHF. In nucleotides, the CDR3 is TGTGCCACCAGTGATCCCGGAGGAGGATCCCAGCATTTT.

Turning to this clonotype: The conserved final phenylalanine or tryptophan is absent from the CDR3, which likely points to a read error. This chain uses TRBV4-2 with TRBJ1-1; no clear D gene. The CDR3 sequence is 15 residues long. Trimming took off 3 bases at V and 1 base at J, with 12 bases between the two ends. CDR1 is LGHNA, CDR2 YNFKEQ, per germline. The CDR3 DNA reads as TGTGCCAGCAGCCAGTCCGACGCAGGGAACACTGAAGCTTTCTCT. It codes for CASSQSDAGNTEAFS.

This clonotype appeared a few times. V gene TRBV12-3 or TRBV12-4 combines with J gene TRBJ1-2; D is undetermined. The V end was cut by 3 bases, the J end by 4 bases, with 12 bases between. The CDR3 has 14 amino acids. CDR3 amino acids: CASSFEATRYGYTF. The DNA for the CDR3 is TGTGCCAGCAGTTTTGAAGCCACCCGCTATGGCTACACCTTC.

CDR3 region: CSARGLAGEGDIQYF. The CDR3 region has the DNA TGCAGTGCTAGGGGACTAGCGGGAGAGGGAGACATTCAGTACTTC. The rearrangement links TRBV20-1 to TRBJ2-7; 14 bases map to TRBD2. The tail of the sequence fits TRBJ2-4 better, so the J call may be wrong. The CDR3 loop spans 15 amino acids. Germline V gene sequence: CDR1 DFQATT, CDR2 SNEGSKA (reference sequence).

This clonotype was counted only a few times. This sequence joins TRBV9 and TRBJ2-2; D perhaps matches TRBD1 (6 bases). The CDR3 sequence is 15 residues long. The germline V gene encodes CDR1 SGDLS and CDR2 YYNGEE. Between the trimmed V and J ends, which lost 0 bases and 4 bases, there was a span of 10 bases. The CDR3 DNA reads as TGTGCCAGCAGCGTAGGGTGGGGGCTCACCGGGGAGCTGTTTTTT. Amino acid sequence: CASSVGWGLTGELFF.

Many counts were recorded for this clonotype. Written as DNA, the CDR3 is TGTGCCATCAGTGGCGGACAGGGGGTAGCTTCTGGAAACACCATATATTTT. This sequence encodes CAISGGQGVASGNTIYF. The chain employs TRBV10-3 and TRBJ1-3; 10 positions match TRBD1. V lost 4 bases, J lost 1 base, and 7 bases stayed unmatched. The CDR3 runs to 17 residues. Per germline, CDR1 ENHRY and CDR2 SYGVKD.

This clonotype has just a few counts. The V gene is TRBV7-9, the J gene TRBJ1-5; 8 nucleotides match TRBD1. The length of the CDR3 is 18 residues. Losses at the gene ends were 5 bases for V and 0 bases for J; bases not matched to a gene: 12. Germline loops: CDR1 SEHNR, CDR2 FQNEAQ (reference sequence). The CDR3 DNA reads as TGTGCCAGCAGCCTAGTATCCGGGACAGGATATAGCAATCAGCCCCAGCATTTT. Translated, it gives CASSLVSGTGYSNQPQHF.

This clonotype has a handful of counts. The rearrangement links TRBV5-8 to TRBJ2-5, with 9 bases matching TRBD2. V shed 4 bases and J 4 bases; nucleotides not matched to a gene: 11. Germline V gene lookup returns CDR1 SGHTS and CDR2 YDEGEE. This CDR3 contains 16 residues. The CDR3 nucleotides read TGTGCCAGCAGCGGGGGGATAGCGGGAGCAGGAGAGACCCAGTACTTC. It codes for CASSGGIAGAGETQYF.

V and J are TRBV10-3 and TRBJ2-6; 8 bases map to TRBD2. V gave up 8 bases and J gave up 3 bases; unmatched junction bases: 6. Germline loops: CDR1 ENHRY, CDR2 SYGVKD. CDR3 length: 15 residues. This chain's CDR3 is CAILGGRNGANVLTF. Here the CDR3 DNA reads TGTGCCATCCTGGGCGGGAGGAATGGGGCCAACGTCCTGACTTTC.

In this sample, this clonotype turned up once. V and J are TRBV7-9 and TRBJ2-7; D could derive from TRBD1 or TRBD2 (5 bases each). Germline V gene sequence: CDR1 SEHNR, CDR2 FQNEAQ (reference sequence). Trimming stripped 6 bases from V and 2 bases from J, with 17 bases between. The CDR3 has 15 residues. The DNA of the CDR3 is TGTGCCAGCAGTGGGTCCGGGGCAGGGCCCTACGAGCAGTACTTC. This translates into CASSGSGAGPYEQYF.

This clonotype has just a few counts. V is TRBV6-6 and J is TRBJ2-7; 7 bases match TRBD2. From germline, CDR1 is MNHNY and CDR2 SVGAGI (reference sequence). The CDR3 extends over 15 amino acids. Germline trimming cut 2 bases from V and 6 bases from J; bases unmatched to any gene: 10. CDR3 residues: CASSYGQRGTGEQYF. The CDR3 nucleotides read TGTGCCAGCAGTTACGGTCAGCGGGGTACAGGCGAGCAGTACTTC.

Many counts were recorded for this clonotype. This chain joins TRBV6-5 and TRBJ1-5, with D unresolved. V lost 2 bases and J 2 bases, leaving 7 bases between the germline ends. The germline V gene encodes CDR1 MNHEY and CDR2 SVGAGI. The CDR3 covers 14 residues. CDR3 loop: CASSYGQGNQPQHF. The CDR3 DNA sequence: TGTGCCAGCAGTTACGGCCAGGGCAATCAGCCCCAGCATTTT.

This clonotype has a count of ten or more. This chain uses TRBV10-3 with TRBJ2-7; 14 bases agree with TRBD2. Germline-derived CDR1 and CDR2 are ENHRY and SYGVKD. Germline trimming cut 7 bases from V and 1 base from J; bases unmatched to any gene: 12. The CDR3 sequence is 18 residues long. The CDR3 nucleotides read TGTGCCATCAAAGCGGGGGGACTAGCGGGAGCAGTATCCTACGAGCAGTACTTC. Protein: CAIKAGGLAGAVSYEQYF.

There are many counts of this clonotype. This chain's CDR3 is CASSLAPLASNTGELFF. DNA for the CDR3: TGTGCCAGCAGCTTAGCTCCTCTAGCGAGTAACACCGGGGAGCTGTTTTTT. The V gene is TRBV7-6, the J gene TRBJ2-2, with D possibly being TRBD2 (6 bases). The CDR3 runs 17 residues. The V end was cut by 0 bases, the J end by 2 bases, with 13 bases between. Looked up from germline, CDR1 is SGHVS and CDR2 is FNYEAQ.

Details on this clonotype: The junction departs from germline at one end; a sequencing error may be responsible. The chain carries TRBV2 and TRBJ1-2, with D possibly matching TRBD1 (5 bases). The CDR3 is 14 amino acids. CDR1 is SNHLY, CDR2 FYNNEI, per germline. The CDR3 is CTSSGGQGSYGYTF. In DNA, the CDR3 is TGTACCAGCAGTGGAGGCCAGGGTAGCTATGGCTACACCTTC.